A selection of T cell receptor beta chains follows, all from one sample in a study of synovial regulatory T cells in juvenile arthritis. TCRdb's copy holds only in-frame clones and misses some; the assay was immunoSEQ multiplex PCR. Its clone listing holds around 6,400 clones. The sequencing input was Treg cells from blood. These TCRs come from a donor aged 2-30 years with juvenile idiopathic arthritis. Each CDR3 is given with its conserved first and last residue.

J: TRBJ1-2
length: 13
V: TRBV9
CDR3: CASSAPGRYGYTF

J: TRBJ2-2
length: 16
V: TRBV5-6
CDR3: CASTHRVLVGTGELFF

J: TRBJ2-1
length: 16
V: TRBV28
CDR3: CASTTLAGGPYNEQFF

J: TRBJ2-4
length: 14
V: TRBV19
CDR3: CASSPIVAKNIQYF

J: TRBJ2-7
length: 11
V: TRBV19
CDR3: CASSSRHEQYF

J: TRBJ2-7
length: 14
V: TRBV29-1
CDR3: CSVAGTGNPYEQYF

J: TRBJ2-1
length: 16
V: TRBV6-6
CDR3: CASSYRLEGLYNEQFF

J: TRBJ2-5
length: 15
V: TRBV4-1
CDR3: CASSQDGLAFGTQYF

J: TRBJ2-1
length: 12
V: TRBV5-1
CDR3: CASGQGYNEQFF

J: TRBJ1-3
length: 16
V: TRBV6-6
CDR3: CASSPRSDRTGNTIYF

J: TRBJ1-2
length: 14
V: TRBV5-5
CDR3: CASSSSGQVYGYTF

J: TRBJ1-2
length: 16
V: TRBV10-3
CDR3: CAITRDRDWTNYGYTF

J: TRBJ2-5
length: 16
V: TRBV6-1
CDR3: CASSELGGRGAETQYF

J: TRBJ2-7
length: 17
V: TRBV28
CDR3: CASSRDRWGGVSYEQYF

J: TRBJ2-1
length: 15
V: TRBV28
CDR3: CASSWTGGSYREQFF

J: TRBJ2-7
length: 15
V: TRBV9
CDR3: CASSVGGNLRYEQYF

J: TRBJ2-5
length: 14
V: TRBV11-2
CDR3: CASSSPGFRETQYF

J: TRBJ2-7
length: 14
V: TRBV6-5
CDR3: CASSPAGIRYEQYF